This passage covers 30 T cell receptor beta chains from one sample sequenced in a study of patients and donors after allogeneic stem cell transplantation. TCRdb re-derived calls from the RT-PCR reads in MiXCR, one entry per CDR3 protein. The data show 900,000 to 1,000,000 distinct CDR3 sequences, 15% to 20% seen once. The specimen sequenced was blood, either unsorted or a sorted T cell fraction (not recorded which). These receptors all come from a human donor who was either an allogeneic HSCT recipient or a stem cell or donor lymphocyte infusion donor (not recorded which). It is not recorded whose cells these are; they may come from a transplant donor.

This clonotype has more than one count but fewer than ten. The rearrangement links TRBV4-1 to TRBJ2-3; no clear D. The CDR3 is 13 amino acids. V was cut by 5 bases and J by 6 bases, with 12 bases left in between. Per the germline V gene, CDR1 is MGHRA and CDR2 is YSYEKL. DNA of the CDR3: TGCGCCAGCAGCTCCGAAGGGCTGGATACGCAGTATTTT. Protein: CASSSEGLDTQYF.

This clonotype was seen only a few times. The rearrangement uses TRBV24-1 and TRBJ1-2, with TRBD1 as a possible D gene (6 bases). This CDR3 spans 16 amino acids. Trimming removed 3 bases at V and 3 bases at J, with 16 bases between. Germline assignment: CDR1 KGHDR and CDR2 SFDVKD. In DNA form, the CDR3 reads TGTGCCACCAGTGATCCGGTGGGGGGCCCCTACTATGGCTACACCTTC. Residues: CATSDPVGGPYYGYTF.

The J gene is TRBJ1-1, the V gene TRBV7-8; unclear D gene. The CDR3 totals 14 residues. The V end was cut by 5 bases, the J end by 1 base, with 11 bases between. Looked up from germline, CDR1 is SGHVS and CDR2 is FQNEAQ. The CDR3 DNA sequence: TGTGCCAGCAGCCCGGAGGCACAGAACACTGAAGCTTTCTTT. Protein: CASSPEAQNTEAFF.

The chain links TRBV20-1 to TRBJ1-1, with D unresolved. Germline-derived CDR1 and CDR2 are DFQATT and SNEGSKA (reference sequence). This CDR3 has 14 amino acids. V lost 3 bases to trimming and J lost 5 bases, with 16 bases between them. DNA for the CDR3: TGCAGTGCTAGCGATGGACGAGCCCAGACTGAAGCTTTCTTT. As protein: CSASDGRAQTEAFF.

This clonotype appeared a few times. This sequence joins TRBV5-1 and TRBJ2-1; TRBD2 is a possible D gene (5 bases). From germline, CDR1 is SGHRS and CDR2 YFSETQ. This CDR3 region has 12 residues. Trimming removed 7 bases at V and 9 bases at J, with 14 bases between. CDR3 coding DNA: TGCGCCAGCCACCGTGAGCGGAGTGAGCAGTTCTTC. Its protein is CASHRERSEQFF.

A few counts support this clonotype. V usage is TRBV4-1 and J usage is TRBJ2-1; 8 bases line up with TRBD2. Germline-derived CDR1 and CDR2 are MGHRA and YSYEKL. The V gene end was trimmed by 2 bases and the J gene end by 3 bases; junction bases not matched to a gene: 9. The CDR3 has 17 residues. CDR3 coding DNA: TGCGCCAGCAGCCAAAGACTACTAGCGGAAAACTACAATGAGCAGTTCTTC. Protein sequence: CASSQRLLAENYNEQFF.

This sequence joins TRBV6-4 and TRBJ2-3; 10 nucleotides agree with TRBD2. Germline V gene lookup returns CDR1 MRHNA and CDR2 SNTAGT. Trimming took 3 bases from V and 1 from J; bases not matched to a gene: 1. The CDR3 extends over 15 amino acids. The CDR3 sequence: CASSESGGGTDTQYF. In DNA, the CDR3 is TGTGCCAGCAGTGAGAGCGGGGGGGGCACAGATACGCAGTATTTT.

The chain couples TRBV15 to TRBJ1-4; tentative D call: TRBD1 (5 bases). The V and J ends lost 0 bases and 8 bases respectively, with 13 bases between them. The CDR3 has 15 residues. Germline V lookup: CDR1 LNHNV, CDR2 YYDKDF (reference sequence). The CDR3 is CATSREPGLGEKLFF. CDR3 DNA sequence: TGTGCCACCAGCAGAGAGCCGGGGCTAGGGGAAAAACTGTTTTTT.

V is TRBV4-1 and J is TRBJ1-4; D is perhaps TRBD1 (6 bases). Germline assignment: CDR1 MGHRA and CDR2 YSYEKL. V was cut by 1 base and J by 2 bases, with 8 bases left in between. This CDR3 is 15 amino acids long. The chain's CDR3 is CASSQGDITNEKLFF. CDR3 coding DNA: TGCGCCAGCAGCCAAGGGGACATTACTAATGAAAAACTGTTTTTT.

This clonotype was found many times. The chain recombines TRBV29-1 with TRBJ1-3, with TRBD1 as a possible D gene (6 bases). CDR3 length: 15 amino acids. Between the trimmed V and J ends, which lost 7 bases and 0 bases, there was a span of 16 bases. Germline CDR1 SQVTM, CDR2 ANQGSEA. The DNA of the CDR3 is TGCAGCGCGGTGGACAGTTTCTACTCTGGAAACACCATATATTTT. Its protein product is CSAVDSFYSGNTIYF.

The J gene is TRBJ1-2, the V gene TRBV6-2 or TRBV6-3; maybe TRBD1 (5 bases). In germline, CDR1 is MNHEY, CDR2 SVGEGT. The CDR3 has 13 residues. Trimming stripped 8 bases from V and 4 bases from J, with 14 bases between. This chain's CDR3 is CASGTGTAYGYTF. The CDR3 DNA sequence: TGTGCCAGCGGAACCGGGACGGCCTATGGCTACACCTTC.

In its sample, this clonotype was seen a few times. The rearrangement uses TRBV20-1 and TRBJ2-2; 7 nucleotides align to TRBD1. This CDR3 region has 16 residues. V shed 4 bases, J shed 2 bases, and the junction held 10 bases outside the gene matches. CDR1 and CDR2 from the germline V gene are DFQATT and SNEGSKA (reference sequence). The CDR3 coding sequence is TGCAGTGCTAAGGCCCGTGACAGGGTCAACACCGGGGAGCTGTTTTTT. Amino acids: CSAKARDRVNTGELFF.

This clonotype was observed at least ten times. The chain carries TRBV12-3 or TRBV12-4 and TRBJ2-3; 7 nucleotides agree with TRBD1. This CDR3 has 16 residues. Unmatched junction bases numbered 13, after V lost 5 bases and J lost 5 bases. The CDR3 is CASSLPGQTKRDTQYF. CDR3 coding DNA: TGTGCCAGCAGTCTGCCGGGACAGACCAAAAGAGATACGCAGTATTTT.

V gene TRBV20-1 combines with J gene TRBJ2-1; a possible D gene is TRBD2 (7 bases). The V end lost 5 bases, the J end lost 8 bases, and 16 bases lay between the germline ends. Germline CDR1 is DFQATT and CDR2 is SNEGSKA (reference sequence). CDR3 length equals 13 residues. The CDR3 sequence is CSAWGGRRDEQFF. The CDR3 nucleotides are TGCAGTGCTTGGGGGGGCCGGCGGGATGAGCAGTTCTTC.

Only a few counts were recorded for this clonotype. DNA for the CDR3: TGTGCCAGCTCACTTCAATCGGAGGGCTACACCTTC. The encoded protein is CASSLQSEGYTF. The chain has TRBV18 and TRBJ1-2; unclear D gene. The V gene's germline CDR1 is KGHSH and CDR2 LQKENI. The CDR3 covers 12 residues. Trimming took 4 bases from V and 8 from J, leaving 11 bases between them.

This clonotype was seen a few times. The chain couples TRBV27 to TRBJ2-4; the match to TRBD1 covers 7 bases. J gave up 0 bases and V 4 bases, and 9 bases lay outside the gene matches. The CDR3 runs to 17 residues. Germline assignment: CDR1 MNHEY and CDR2 SMNVEV (reference sequence). The CDR3 spells CASSSQYRGLAKNIQYF. The CDR3 nucleotides are TGTGCCAGCAGTTCCCAATACAGGGGCCTAGCCAAAAACATTCAGTACTTC.

This clonotype has only a few counts. This sequence joins TRBV29-1 and TRBJ1-2; no firm D call. Trimming took 4 bases from V and 7 from J, leaving 10 bases between them. The CDR3 spans 11 residues. The V gene's germline CDR1 is SQVTM and CDR2 ANQGSEA. This CDR3 reads CSVVWGGGYTF. The CDR3 bases are TGCAGCGTTGTTTGGGGAGGTGGCTACACCTTC. Based on the CDR3 plus reference TRBV29-1 and TRBJ1-2, the full variable domain is SAVISQKPSRDICQRGTSLTIQCQVDSQVTMMFWYRQQPGQSLTLIATANQGSEATYESGFVIDKFPISRPNLTFSTLTVSNMSPEDSSIYLCSVVWGGGYTFGSGTRLTVV.

The chain couples TRBV3-1 to TRBJ2-5, with D unresolved. Germline-derived CDR1 and CDR2 are LGHDT and YNNKEL (reference sequence). The CDR3 covers 17 residues. Trimming took off 0 bases at V and 5 bases at J, with 19 bases between the two ends. This chain's CDR3 is CASSQDRVASRRETQYF. Here the CDR3 DNA reads TGTGCCAGCAGCCAAGATAGGGTGGCCTCCCGAAGGGAGACCCAGTACTTC.

The chain recombines TRBV29-1 with TRBJ2-3; the D is unclear. CDR3 length: 13 amino acids. V was pared by 2 bases and J by 2 bases, with 8 bases between. Germline CDR1 reads SQVTM; CDR2 reads ANQGSEA. Here the CDR3 DNA reads TGCAGCGTTGAACAGAGGCCCACAGATACGCAGTATTTT. Translated, it gives CSVEQRPTDTQYF.

This clonotype was counted a few times. V is TRBV6-5 and J is TRBJ1-3, with 7 nucleotides matching TRBD1. V shed 0 bases and J 4 bases; nucleotides not matched to a gene: 3. Germline V gene sequence: CDR1 MNHEY, CDR2 SVGAGI. The length of the CDR3 is 15 residues. The CDR3 reads CASSYSMTGGNTIYF. The CDR3 nucleotides read TGTGCCAGCAGTTACTCGATGACAGGGGGAAACACCATATATTTT.

This clonotype was observed a handful of times. V usage is TRBV10-3 and J usage is TRBJ2-7; 8 bases agree with TRBD1. V trimming: 0 bases; J trimming: 5 bases; junction bases outside the gene matches: 3. This CDR3 is 14 amino acids long. Looked up from germline, CDR1 is ENHRY and CDR2 is SYGVKD. Here the CDR3 DNA reads TGTGCCATCAGTGAGTCGGACAGGGTCAACGAGCAGTACTTC. This encodes CAISESDRVNEQYF.

The chain uses TRBV7-8 and TRBJ1-4; D uncertain. From germline, CDR1 is SGHVS and CDR2 FQNEAQ. V was pared by 6 bases and J by 1 base, with 12 bases between. The CDR3 contains 15 residues. CDR3 bases: TGTGCCAGCAGATCTGGTCGGAAAACTAATGAAAAACTGTTTTTT. This sequence encodes CASRSGRKTNEKLFF. The full variable domain, completed using reference TRBV7-8 and TRBJ1-4, is GAGVSQSPRYKVAKRGQDVALRCDPISGHVSLFWYQQALGQGPEFLTYFQNEAQLDKSGLPSDRFFAERPEGSVSTLKIQRTQQEDSAVYLCASRSGRKTNEKLFFGSGTQLSVL.

The genes are TRBV5-1 and TRBJ2-3; 9 bases agree with TRBD2. Germline CDR1 SGHRS, CDR2 YFSETQ. This CDR3 has 18 amino acids. The V gene end was trimmed by 0 bases and the J gene end by 3 bases; junction bases not matched to a gene: 11. DNA for the CDR3: TGCGCCAGCAGCTTGGGGCTTGTTCGGCTAGCGGGAACAGATACGCAGTATTTT. Its translation: CASSLGLVRLAGTDTQYF.

This clonotype turned up a few times. The chain combines TRBV6-1 with TRBJ2-3; D is unclear. Trimming removed 3 bases from V and 4 bases from J, with 14 bases in between. In germline, CDR1 is MNHNS, CDR2 SASEGT. The CDR3 extends over 15 amino acids. CDR3 protein: CASSDGPTRADTQYF. DNA of the CDR3: TGTGCCAGCAGTGATGGGCCGACCCGAGCAGATACGCAGTATTTT.

This rearrangement joins TRBV4-2 to TRBJ1-1; D is unresolved. This CDR3 spans 16 amino acids. Per germline, CDR1 LGHNA and CDR2 YNFKEQ. Trimming pared 0 bases from V and 1 base from J, leaving 12 bases between. DNA for the CDR3: TGTGCCAGCAGCCAAGATCATGCGGGGAGGAACACTGAAGCTTTCTTT. Translation: CASSQDHAGRNTEAFF.

This clonotype was seen a few times. The chain has TRBV10-3 and TRBJ2-2, with 11 bases that match TRBD2. J gave up 4 bases and V 6 bases, and 7 bases lay outside the gene matches. This CDR3 is built from 16 residues. Germline V gives CDR1 ENHRY, CDR2 SYGVKD. In nucleotides, the CDR3 is TGTGCCATCAGGCCTAGCGGGGGGACATCCACCGGGGAGCTGTTTTTT. Its translation is CAIRPSGGTSTGELFF.

This clonotype was seen a few times. The gene calls are TRBV6-4 and TRBJ1-5; no clear D. CDR1 is MRHNA and CDR2 is SNTAGT in the germline V gene. Trimming removed 8 bases from V and 0 bases from J, with 17 bases in between. CDR3 length: 16 amino acids. Written as DNA, the CDR3 is TGTGCCAGCCCTCGAGGGAGATCGTATAGCAATCAGCCCCAGCATTTT. Its translation is CASPRGRSYSNQPQHF.

V and J are TRBV9 and TRBJ2-1, with D unclear. CDR1 is SGDLS, CDR2 YYNGEE, per germline. The CDR3 contains 15 residues. Trimming shortened V by 4 bases and J by 0 bases, and 11 bases separated the two germline ends. CDR3 region: CASSPRHNSYNEQFF. For the CDR3, the DNA is TGTGCCAGCAGCCCCAGGCACAACTCCTACAATGAGCAGTTCTTC.

This clonotype has just a few counts. The chain is built from TRBV3-1 and TRBJ2-4; D unresolved. This CDR3 has 13 residues. Germline V lookup: CDR1 LGHDT, CDR2 YNNKEL (reference sequence). The V and J ends lost 4 bases and 7 bases respectively, with 11 bases between them. The CDR3 spells CASSPLCKNIQYF. CDR3 coding DNA: TGTGCCAGCAGCCCCCTCTGTAAGAACATTCAGTACTTC. Filled out from reference TRBV3-1 and TRBJ2-4, the complete variable domain reads DTAVSQTPKYLVTQMGNDKSIKCEQNLGHDTMYWYKQDSKKFLKIMFSYNNKELIINETVPNRFSPKSPDKAHLNLHINSLELGDSAVYFCASSPLCKNIQYFGAGTRLSVL.

The J gene is TRBJ2-5, the V gene TRBV5-1; maybe TRBD1 (6 bases). Germline CDR1 is SGHRS and CDR2 is YFSETQ. V gave up 7 bases and J gave up 7 bases, with 14 bases separating them. This CDR3 is 12 amino acids long. CDR3 amino acids: CASYRVEGTQYF. The CDR3 region has the DNA TGCGCCAGCTACAGGGTTGAGGGGACCCAGTACTTC.